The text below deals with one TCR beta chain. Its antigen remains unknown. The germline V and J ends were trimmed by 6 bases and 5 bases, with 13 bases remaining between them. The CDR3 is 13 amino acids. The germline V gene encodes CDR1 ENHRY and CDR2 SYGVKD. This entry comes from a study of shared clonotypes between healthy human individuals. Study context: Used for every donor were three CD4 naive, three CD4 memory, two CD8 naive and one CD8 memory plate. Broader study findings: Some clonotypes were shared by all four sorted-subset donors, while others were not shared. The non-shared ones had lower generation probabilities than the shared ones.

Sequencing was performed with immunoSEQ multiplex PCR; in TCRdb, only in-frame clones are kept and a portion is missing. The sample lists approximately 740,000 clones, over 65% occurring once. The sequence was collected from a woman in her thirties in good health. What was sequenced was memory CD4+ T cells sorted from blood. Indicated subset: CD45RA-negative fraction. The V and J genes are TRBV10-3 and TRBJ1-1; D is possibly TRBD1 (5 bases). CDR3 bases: TGTGCCATCAGCGGCGGGGCCGGGACTGAAGCTTTCTTT. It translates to CAISGGAGTEAFF.